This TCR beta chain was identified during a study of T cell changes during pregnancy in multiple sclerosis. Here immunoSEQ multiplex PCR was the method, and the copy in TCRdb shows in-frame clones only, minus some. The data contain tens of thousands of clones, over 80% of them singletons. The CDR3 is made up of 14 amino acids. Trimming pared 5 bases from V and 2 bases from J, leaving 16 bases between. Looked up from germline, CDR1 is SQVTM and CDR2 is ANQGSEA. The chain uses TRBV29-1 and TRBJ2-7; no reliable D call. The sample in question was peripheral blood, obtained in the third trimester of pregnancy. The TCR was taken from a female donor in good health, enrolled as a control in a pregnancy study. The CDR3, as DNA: TGCAGCGTTTCCCTCTCGGAGCCTACCTACGAGCAGTACTTC. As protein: CSVSLSEPTYEQYF.